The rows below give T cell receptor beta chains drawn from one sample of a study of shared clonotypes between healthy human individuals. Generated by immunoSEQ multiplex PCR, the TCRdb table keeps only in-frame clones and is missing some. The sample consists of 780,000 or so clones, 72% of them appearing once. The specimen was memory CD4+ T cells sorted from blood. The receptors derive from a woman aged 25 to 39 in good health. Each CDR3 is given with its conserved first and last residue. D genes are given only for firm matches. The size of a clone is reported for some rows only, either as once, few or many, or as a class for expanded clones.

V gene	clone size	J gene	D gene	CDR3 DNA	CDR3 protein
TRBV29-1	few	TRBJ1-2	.	TGCAGCGTTGGCGGCAGGGGTTATTATAACTATGGCTACACCTTC	CSVGGRGYYNYGYTF
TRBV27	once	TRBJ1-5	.	TGTGCCAGCAGTTCCCGACAGTACAATCAGCCCCAGCATTTT	CASSSRQYNQPQHF
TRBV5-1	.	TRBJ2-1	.	TGCGCCAGCAGCCCCCCCCAGGTAGGAACCTACAATGAGCAGTTCTTC	CASSPPQVGTYNEQFF
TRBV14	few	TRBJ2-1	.	TGTGCCAGCAGCCATGGGTCTAGTGGCTACAATGAGCAGTTCTTC	CASSHGSSGYNEQFF
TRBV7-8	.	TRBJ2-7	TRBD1	TGTGCCAGCAGCCCGACAGGGGGACCCTACGAGCAGTACTTC	CASSPTGGPYEQYF
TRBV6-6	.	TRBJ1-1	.	TGTGCCAGCAGTTACAGGGAGGGGAACACTGAAGCTTTCTTT	CASSYREGNTEAFF
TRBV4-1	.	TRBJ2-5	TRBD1	TGCGCCAGCAGCCAAGAACCGGACAGGCCCCTTACCCAAGAGACCCAGTACTTC	CASSQEPDRPLTQETQYF
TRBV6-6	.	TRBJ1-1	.	TGTGCCACCCGCGAGATCTCTGGGGGGCTGAACACTGAAGCTTTCTTT	CATREISGGLNTEAFF
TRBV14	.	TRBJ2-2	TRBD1	TGTGCCAGCAGCCCGGCCAGGGGGCTTGGCGGGGAGCTGTTTTTT	CASSPARGLGGELFF
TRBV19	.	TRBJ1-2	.	TGTGCCAGTAGGCGCACAGGGAACTATGGCTACACCTTC	CASRRTGNYGYTF
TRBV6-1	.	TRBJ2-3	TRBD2	TGTGCCAGCAGTGAACTTACGGGAGGATCAGATACGCAGTATTTT	CASSELTGGSDTQYF
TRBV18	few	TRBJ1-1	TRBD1	TGTGCCAGCTTGTTTACCGCCGGGACAGTGAACACTGAAGCTTTCTTT	CASLFTAGTVNTEAFF
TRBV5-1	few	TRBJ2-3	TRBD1	TGCGCCAGCAGCTTGGGTCAGGGGGCGAGCACAGATACGCAGTATTTT	CASSLGQGASTDTQYF
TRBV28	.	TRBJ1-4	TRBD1	TGTGCCAGCAGTCGGACAGGGAGGAAACTGTTTTTT	CASSRTGRKLFF
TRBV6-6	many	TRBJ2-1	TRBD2	TGTGCCAGCACCCTAATGGGGCTAGCGGGACACAATGAGCAGTTCTTC	CASTLMGLAGHNEQFF
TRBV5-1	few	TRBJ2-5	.	TGCGCCAGCACCCGTAGAGGGGAGGAACAAGAGACCCAGTACTTC	CASTRRGEEQETQYF
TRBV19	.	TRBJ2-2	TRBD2	TGTGCCAGTACCAACCAACTAGCGGGAGGAACCGGGGAGCTGTTTTTT	CASTNQLAGGTGELFF
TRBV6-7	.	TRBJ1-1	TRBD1	TGTGCCAGCAGTACGCGGACAGGACTGAACACTGAAGCTTTCTTT	CASSTRTGLNTEAFF
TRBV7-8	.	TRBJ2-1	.	TGTGCCAGCAGCCGGCCTTCAAGCTCCTACAATGAGCAGTTCTTC	CASSRPSSSYNEQFF
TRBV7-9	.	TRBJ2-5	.	TGTGCCAGCAGCTTAGTGGCAGGGCAGCAGACCCAGTACTTC	CASSLVAGQQTQYF
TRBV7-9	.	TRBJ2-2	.	TGTGCCAGCAGCGCTAGCGGCAGGGGGTACACCGGGGAGCTGTTTTTT	CASSASGRGYTGELFF
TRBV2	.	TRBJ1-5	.	TGTGCCAGCGTCGTAGATAGCAATCAGCCCCAGCATTTT	CASVVDSNQPQHF
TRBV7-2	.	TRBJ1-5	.	TGTGCCAGCAGCGATGACAGGTACAATCAGCCCCAGCATTTT	CASSDDRYNQPQHF
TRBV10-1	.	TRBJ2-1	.	TGCGCCAGCAGTGAGTTGGCCACAGGAGGTGCCGGTGAGCAGTTCTTC	CASSELATGGAGEQFF
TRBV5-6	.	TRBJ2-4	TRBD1	TGTGCCAGCAGCACGCGACAGGGGTTAAAAAACATTCAGTACTTC	CASSTRQGLKNIQYF
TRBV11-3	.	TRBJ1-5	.	TGTGCCAGCAGCTTAGTTACAGGTAGCAATCAGCCCCAGCATTTT	CASSLVTGSNQPQHF
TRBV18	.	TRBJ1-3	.	TGTGCCAGCTCTCCCATCTCTGGAAACACCATATATTTT	CASSPISGNTIYF
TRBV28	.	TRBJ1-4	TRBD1	TGTGCCAGCAGCAGACAGGGGCCTACCTACAATGAAAAACTGTTTTTT	CASSRQGPTYNEKLFF
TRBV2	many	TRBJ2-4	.	TGTGCCAGCGCCAGCCGGGCAAACATTCAGTACTTC	CASASRANIQYF
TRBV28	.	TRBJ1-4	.	TGTGCCAGCAGCCTCCCACTCGCGGGCGAAAAACTGTTTTTT	CASSLPLAGEKLFF
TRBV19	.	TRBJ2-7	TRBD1	TGTGCCAGTAGCCATACAGGGGACCCCTACGAGCAGTACTTC	CASSHTGDPYEQYF
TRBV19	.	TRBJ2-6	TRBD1	TGTGCCAGTAGTAGAGGGGCAGGGGGATCTGGGGCCAACGTCCTGACTTTC	CASSRGAGGSGANVLTF
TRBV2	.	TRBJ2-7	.	TGTGCCAGCAGTGATCTGGGGGAGTGGGAGCAGTACTTC	CASSDLGEWEQYF
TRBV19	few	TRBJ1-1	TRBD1	TGTGCCAGTAGTAAACCAGGACAGGGAGGTCCTCCTGAAGCTTTCTTT	CASSKPGQGGPPEAFF
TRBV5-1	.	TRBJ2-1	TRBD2	TGCGCCAGCAGCTTAAGTAGCGGGATAGGCAATGAGCAGTTCTTC	CASSLSSGIGNEQFF
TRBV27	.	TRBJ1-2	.	TGTGCCAGCAGTTTAAGCAGCGGGGCAGGGGGCTACACCTTC	CASSLSSGAGGYTF
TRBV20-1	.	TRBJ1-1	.	TGCAGTGCTAGAGGCACGAGGGAAGCTTTCTTT	CSARGTREAFF
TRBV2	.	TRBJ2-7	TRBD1	TGTGCCAGCAGAGCCGCTGGGACAGCCTACGAGCAGTACTTC	CASRAAGTAYEQYF
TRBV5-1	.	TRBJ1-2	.	TGCGCCAGCAGCTTGGACCGGGGCCGGGGCTACACCTTC	CASSLDRGRGYTF
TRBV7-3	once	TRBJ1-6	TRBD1	TGTGCCAGCAGCTTACAGGGGGGATCACCCCTCCACTTT	CASSLQGGSPLHF
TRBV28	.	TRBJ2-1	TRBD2	TGTGCCAGCAGTTCCTCCGGGACTAGGTTATGGGAGCAGTTCTTC	CASSSSGTRLWEQFF
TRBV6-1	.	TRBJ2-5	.	TGTGCCAGCAGTGAAGCGAAGTGGGAACTCAGGGAGACCCAGTACTTC	CASSEAKWELRETQYF
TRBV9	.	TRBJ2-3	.	TGTGCCAGCAGCGTAGCCCTAGATGGAGGTTCGCAGTATTTT	CASSVALDGGSQYF
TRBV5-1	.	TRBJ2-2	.	TGCGCCAGCAGCTTATACACCGGGGAGCTGTTTTTT	CASSLYTGELFF
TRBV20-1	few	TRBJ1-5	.	TGCAGTGCCCGAGAGGGAAGGGCCCAGCATTTT	CSAREGRAQHF